This T cell receptor beta chain was recovered during a study of blood T cell repertoires in COVID-19. From germline, CDR1 is MNHEY and CDR2 SMNVEV (reference sequence). CDR3 length equals 14 residues. Profiled with immunoSEQ multiplex PCR; TCRdb holds only in-frame clones, not every one. The sample includes hundreds of thousands of clones, over 80% of them seen just once. The chain combines TRBV27 with TRBJ2-5; 8 bases line up with TRBD2. Judging by the DNA end, TRBJ2-7 fits better; the J call may be wrong. This clonotype was sampled from a man aged 40-55 years with acute or convalescent COVID-19. Sequencing was done on a sample of peripheral blood. The CDR3 region has the DNA TGTGCCAGCAGTATGACTAGCGCTACCTACGAGCAGTACTTC. Protein: CASSMTSATYEQYF.